This TCR beta chain was captured by sequencing in a study of cytomegalovirus exposure and HLA in healthy donors. Study results and limitations: Reported performance of the classifier showed diagnosis of cytomegalovirus status with high specificity and sensitivity.

Comment on this clone: Its target is not known.

V dropped 0 bases and J dropped 4; count of bases not matched to a gene: 9. In germline, CDR1 is MGHRA, CDR2 YSYEKL. This CDR3 is built from 17 residues. The assay was immunoSEQ multiplex PCR, and TCRdb's table has in-frame clones only and misses some. This sample yields 200,000 or so clones, of which roughly 82% are seen a single time; over 10% belongs to the top ten. The V and J genes are TRBV4-1 and TRBJ1-2; 9 nucleotides match TRBD1. This sequence originates from a woman aged 25 to 45 in good health and CMV-seropositive. Material for sequencing was PBMCs. The CDR3 reads CASSQETDRGATYGYTF. The CDR3 coding sequence is TGCGCCAGCAGCCAAGAAACCGACAGGGGGGCGACCTATGGCTACACCTTC.